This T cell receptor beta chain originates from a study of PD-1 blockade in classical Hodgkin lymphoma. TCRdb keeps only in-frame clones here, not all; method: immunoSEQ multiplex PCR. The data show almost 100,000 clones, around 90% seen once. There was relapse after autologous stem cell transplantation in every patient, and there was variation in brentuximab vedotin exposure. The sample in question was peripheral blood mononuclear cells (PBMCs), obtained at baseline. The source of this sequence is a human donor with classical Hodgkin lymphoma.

CDR3 sequence (DNA): TGTGCCAGCAGCTTGTTAGGGGGTGGCGATACCTCTGGGGCCAACGTCCTGACTTTC. Its protein product is CASSLLGGGDTSGANVLTF. The rearrangement uses TRBV5-6 and TRBJ2-6, with D tentatively TRBD1 (6 bases). V was shortened by 1 base and J by 0 bases, with 17 bases between the two germline ends. Germline CDR1 reads SGHDT; CDR2 reads YYEEEE. The CDR3 runs 19 residues.